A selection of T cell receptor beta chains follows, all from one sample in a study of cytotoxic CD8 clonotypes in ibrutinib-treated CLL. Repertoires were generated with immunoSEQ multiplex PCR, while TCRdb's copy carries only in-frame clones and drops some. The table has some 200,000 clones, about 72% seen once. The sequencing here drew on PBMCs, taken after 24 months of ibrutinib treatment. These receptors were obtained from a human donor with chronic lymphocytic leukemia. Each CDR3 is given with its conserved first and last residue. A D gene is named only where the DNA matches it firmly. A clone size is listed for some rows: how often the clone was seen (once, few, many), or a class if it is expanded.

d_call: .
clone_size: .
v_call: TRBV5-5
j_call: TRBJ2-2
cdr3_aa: CASSLGPVGTGELFF
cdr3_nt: TGTGCCAGCAGCTTGGGACCCGTTGGCACCGGGGAGCTGTTTTTT

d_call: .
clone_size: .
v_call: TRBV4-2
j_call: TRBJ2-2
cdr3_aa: CASTQTGVTGELFF
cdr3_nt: TGTGCCAGCACCCAAACGGGAGTAACCGGGGAGCTGTTTTTT

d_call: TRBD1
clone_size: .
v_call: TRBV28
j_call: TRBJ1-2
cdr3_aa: CASSSLWQGESCTF
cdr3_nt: TGTGCCAGCAGTTCTCTTTGGCAGGGGGAGAGTTGCACCTTC

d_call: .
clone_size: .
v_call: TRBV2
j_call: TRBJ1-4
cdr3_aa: CASRLNGEKLFF
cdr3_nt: TGTGCCAGCAGACTGAACGGGGAAAAACTGTTTTTT

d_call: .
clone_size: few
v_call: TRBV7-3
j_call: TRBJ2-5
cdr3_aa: CASSSSGLAGEETQYF
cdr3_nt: .

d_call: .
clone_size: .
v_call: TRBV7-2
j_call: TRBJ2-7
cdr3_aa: CASSLSPGTRAYEQYF
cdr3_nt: TGTGCCAGCAGCTTATCCCCGGGGACTCGAGCCTACGAGCAGTACTTC

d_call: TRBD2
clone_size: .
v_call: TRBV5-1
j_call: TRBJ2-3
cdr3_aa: CASSRATSGGADTQYF
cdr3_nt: TGCGCCAGCAGCCGTGCGACTAGCGGAGGGGCAGATACGCAGTATTTT

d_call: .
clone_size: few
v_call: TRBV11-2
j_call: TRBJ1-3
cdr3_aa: CASSLERRRDGNTIYF
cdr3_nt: TGTGCCAGCAGCTTAGAAAGGCGGAGGGATGGAAACACCATATATTTT

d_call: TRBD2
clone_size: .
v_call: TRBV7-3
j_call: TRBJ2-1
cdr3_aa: CASSAIAGVAYNEQFF
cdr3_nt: TGTGCCAGCAGCGCTATAGCGGGAGTAGCCTACAATGAGCAGTTCTTC

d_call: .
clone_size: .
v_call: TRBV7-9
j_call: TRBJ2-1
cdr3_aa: CASTPRGTTYNEQFF
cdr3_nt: TGTGCCAGCACCCCGAGAGGGACAACCTACAATGAGCAGTTCTTC

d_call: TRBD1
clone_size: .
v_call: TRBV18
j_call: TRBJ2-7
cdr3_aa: CASSPPRTGSYEQYF
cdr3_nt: TGTGCCAGCTCACCCCCTAGGACAGGTTCCTACGAGCAGTACTTC